The 9 T cell receptor beta chains below come from one sample, sequenced in a study of shared clonotypes between healthy human individuals. TCRdb keeps only in-frame clones here, not all; method: immunoSEQ multiplex PCR. This sample has hundreds of thousands of clones, with about four fifths found just once. Material: PBMCs. Every receptor here comes from a woman aged 40 to 50 in good health. Some clones in this sample may be carry-over from other donors' samples.

This clone was observed many times. The chain carries TRBV28 and TRBJ1-2, with no clear D. V lost 4 bases, J lost 4 bases, and 13 bases lay in between. Germline V CDR1 and CDR2: MDHEN, SYDVKM. This CDR3 is built from 14 residues. CDR3 nucleotide sequence: TGTGCCAGCAGTTCGCCCGGGAGATCCTATGGCTACACCTTC. Its protein product is CASSSPGRSYGYTF.

V is TRBV2 and J is TRBJ2-1; 10 positions match TRBD2. This CDR3 has 15 amino acids. With V trimmed by 7 bases and J by 2 bases, 5 bases remained unmatched. The V gene's germline CDR1 is SNHLY and CDR2 FYNNEI. The CDR3 DNA is TGTGCCAGCACCGGAGCGGGAGGGCCCTACAATGAGCAGTTCTTC. Translation gives CASTGAGGPYNEQFF. The complete variable domain, with remaining parts taken from reference TRBV2 and TRBJ2-1, reads EPEVTQTPSHQVTQMGQEVILRCVPISNHLYFYWYRQILGQKVEFLVSFYNNEISEKSEIFDDQFSVERPDGSNFTLKIRSTKLEDSAMYFCASTGAGGPYNEQFFGPGTRLTVL.

The chain uses TRBV5-1 and TRBJ2-7; 7 nucleotides match TRBD1. CDR1 and CDR2 (germline): SGHRS, YFSETQ. This CDR3 comprises 14 residues. The V segment lost 3 bases and the J segment 1 base; nucleotides outside the gene matches: 4. The DNA of the CDR3 is TGCGCCAGCAGCTCCGGGACAGCGTCCTACGAGCAGTACTTC. Encoded protein: CASSSGTASYEQYF.

This chain links TRBV4-2 with TRBJ1-1; a possible D gene is TRBD1 (5 bases). The CDR3 totals 17 residues. V was pared by 3 bases and J by 0 bases, with 17 bases between. Germline-derived CDR1 and CDR2 are LGHNA and YNFKEQ. CDR3 sequence: CASSQGGFGGMNTEAFF. The CDR3 DNA reads as TGTGCCAGCAGCCAGGGTGGTTTTGGGGGAATGAACACTGAAGCTTTCTTT.

The chain employs TRBV21-1 and TRBJ1-1; no DNA check was done on the table's D call, TRBD1. TRBV21-1 has pseudogene status. The CDR3 totals 13 residues. In DNA, the CDR3 is TGTGCCAGCAGCCAACTAGACAGGCCTGAAGCTTTCTTT. Protein product: CASSQLDRPEAFF.

The chain couples TRBV7-8 to TRBJ2-7; a possible D gene is TRBD2 (6 bases). The CDR3 has 16 residues. V lost 2 bases and J 0 bases, leaving 14 bases between the germline ends. Germline lookup yields CDR1 SGHVS and CDR2 FQNEAQ. For the CDR3, the DNA is TGTGCCAGCAGCTTATTTGGGGTAGCGGTCTCCTACGAGCAGTACTTC. Its protein product is CASSLFGVAVSYEQYF.

This rearrangement joins TRBV6-5 to TRBJ2-6; the D is unclear. The ends were cut back, 1 base at V and 4 bases at J, with 8 bases in the middle. Germline V CDR1 and CDR2: MNHEY, SVGAGI. There are 15 residues in the CDR3. The CDR3 sequence is CASSYLPTGANVLTF. The CDR3 bases are TGTGCCAGCAGTTACTTACCGACAGGGGCCAACGTCCTGACTTTC.

This sequence joins TRBV2 and TRBJ2-3; D might be TRBD2 (6 bases). V dropped 8 bases and J dropped 4 bases, with 10 bases sitting between them. This CDR3 has 12 residues. CDR1 and CDR2 from the germline V gene are SNHLY and FYNNEI. The CDR3 DNA is TGTGCCAGCCTAGCGCAGGCAGATACGCAGTATTTT. Amino acids: CASLAQADTQYF.

The rearrangement uses TRBV11-2 and TRBJ2-5; D is perhaps TRBD2 (6 bases). Trimming cost V 3 bases and J 2 bases, with 13 bases left between them. The CDR3 consists of 15 residues. Germline-derived CDR1 and CDR2 are SGHAT and FQNNGV. The CDR3 bases are TGTGCCAGCAGCTTTCACCTAGCGCTTCAAGAGACCCAGTACTTC. It encodes CASSFHLALQETQYF.